A selection of T cell receptor beta chains follows, all from one sample in a study of PD-L1 blockade in urothelial cancer. The data were produced by immunoSEQ multiplex PCR, yet TCRdb's version contains in-frame clones alone and is incomplete. Of tens of thousands of clones in the sample, approximately 86% were seen once. The material was PBMCs, obtained around atezolizumab (anti-PD-L1) treatment. The source of these receptors is a man aged 60 to 69 with urothelial cancer. CDR3s include the opening cysteine and the closing phenylalanine or tryptophan. D genes are given only for firm matches. For some rows the clone size is stated as once, few or many, or as a class when expanded; others skip it.

v_call	clone_size	j_call	d_call	cdr3_aa	cdr3_nt
TRBV6-5	NA	TRBJ1-5	TRBD1	CASSSTGANQPQHF	TGTGCCAGCAGCTCTACAGGGGCCAATCAGCCCCAGCATTTT
TRBV2	NA	TRBJ1-1	TRBD1	CASSPFERTGGTEAFF	TGTGCCAGCAGCCCGTTTGAGAGGACAGGGGGGACTGAAGCTTTCTTT
TRBV27	NA	TRBJ1-5	NA	CASSLYPGDSNQPQHF	TGTGCCAGCAGTTTATACCCCGGGGATAGCAATCAGCCCCAGCATTTT
TRBV11-2	NA	TRBJ2-6	TRBD2	CASSLGSGGYLTGANVLTF	TGTGCCAGCAGCTTAGGTAGCGGGGGTTACCTGACTGGGGCCAACGTCCTGACTTTC
TRBV19	NA	TRBJ2-1	TRBD1	CASSSPGQGPGNEQFF	TGTGCCAGTAGTAGTCCGGGACAGGGGCCAGGGAATGAGCAGTTCTTC
TRBV5-4	NA	TRBJ2-7	NA	CASSSSQHRETYEQYF	TGTGCCAGCTCGTCTAGTCAGCATAGGGAGACCTACGAGCAGTACTTC
TRBV5-4	NA	TRBJ2-2	NA	CASSLTPTGELFF	TGTGCCAGCAGCTTGACACCCACCGGGGAGCTGTTTTTT
TRBV6-1	NA	TRBJ1-5	NA	CASSEAGLAVQPQHF	TGTGCCAGCAGTGAAGCTGGACTGGCGGTTCAGCCCCAGCATTTT
TRBV5-1	NA	TRBJ2-7	NA	CASSPRTVTYEQYF	TGCGCCAGCAGCCCCCGGACTGTGACCTACGAGCAGTACTTC
TRBV6-1	NA	TRBJ1-2	TRBD1	CASSEGQGANYGYTF	TGTGCCAGCAGTGAAGGACAGGGGGCTAACTATGGCTACACCTTC
TRBV4-3	few	TRBJ2-5	NA	CASSQDLQVVTQYF	TGCGCCAGCAGCCAAGACTTGCAGGTGGTGACCCAGTACTTC
TRBV27	NA	TRBJ2-7	NA	CASSNRASYEQYF	TGTGCCAGCAGTAACAGGGCCTCCTACGAGCAGTACTTC
TRBV4-1	NA	TRBJ1-1	TRBD1	CASSRTGSNTEAFF	TGCGCCAGCAGCCGGACAGGGAGTAACACTGAAGCTTTCTTT
TRBV7-9	few	TRBJ1-2	NA	CASSRSDIPNYGYTF	TGTGCCAGCAGCCGTTCGGACATCCCTAACTATGGCTACACCTTC
TRBV6-5	NA	TRBJ1-1	NA	CASRPTWTGGGEAFF	TGTGCCAGCAGACCCACATGGACGGGGGGGGGTGAAGCTTTCTTT
TRBV7-2	once	TRBJ2-4	NA	CASSPQGSVAKNIQYF	TGTGCCAGCAGTCCCCAGGGGTCAGTAGCCAAAAACATTCAGTACTTC
TRBV7-2	NA	TRBJ2-7	NA	CASSPTNYEQYF	TGTGCCAGCAGCCCTACTAACTACGAGCAGTACTTC
TRBV19	NA	TRBJ1-5	NA	CASSIEYQPQHF	TGTGCCAGTAGTATCGAGTATCAGCCCCAGCATTTT